This TCR beta chain was captured by sequencing in a study of blood T cell repertoires in COVID-19. About the research overall: Whether acute or convalescent, the COVID-19 samples came from the United States, Italy and Spain. T cells, B-cell-depleted T cells, or PBMCs provided the cDNA or gDNA that served as material.

J gave up 0 bases and V 4 bases, and 8 bases lay outside the gene matches. Germline V gives CDR1 SGDLS, CDR2 YYNGEE. There are 17 residues in the CDR3. The method was immunoSEQ multiplex PCR; TCRdb's version includes in-frame clones alone and lacks a portion of them. The sample lists about 530,000 clones, approximately 88% occurring once. This TCR was sampled from a woman aged 45-59 years with COVID-19, enrolled during active disease. This sequence joins TRBV9 and TRBJ1-1; the match to TRBD1 covers 11 bases. Specimen: peripheral blood. The CDR3 sequence is CASSPRDRGTMNTEAFF. CDR3 DNA sequence: TGTGCCAGCAGCCCACGGGACAGGGGGACCATGAACACTGAAGCTTTCTTT.